The rows below give T cell receptor beta chains drawn from one sample of a study of CD8+ T cells in alopecia areata. Generated by immunoSEQ multiplex PCR, the TCRdb table keeps only in-frame clones and is missing some. The sample yields 110,000 to 150,000 clones, about two thirds seen once. Sample: CD8+ T cells sorted from blood. These receptors were taken from a human donor in good health. The CDR3 runs from the conserved cysteine through the conserved F or W. Fields, in order: CDR3 protein, CDR3 DNA, D gene, V gene, clone size, J gene. The D gene is left open where the match is weak. Clone size is stated in some rows and not others, as once, few, many or a class when expanded.

CDR3: CASSLFSEETQYF
DNA: TGTGCCAGCAGTTTATTCTCGGAAGAGACCCAGTACTTC
D: NA
V: TRBV28
size: NA
J: TRBJ2-5

CDR3: CASNDDNSYEQYF
DNA: TGCGCCAGCAACGATGACAACTCCTACGAGCAGTACTTC
D: NA
V: TRBV5-1
size: NA
J: TRBJ2-7

CDR3: CASSLRTADYEQYF
DNA: TGTGCCAGCAGCTTAAGGACGGCCGACTACGAGCAGTACTTC
D: NA
V: TRBV13
size: few
J: TRBJ2-7

CDR3: CSVPDTQVYGYTF
DNA: TGCAGCGTTCCGGACACACAGGTCTATGGCTACACCTTC
D: NA
V: TRBV29-1
size: NA
J: TRBJ1-2

CDR3: CASSQVSVPGEQYF
DNA: TGCGCCAGCAGCCAAGTTTCAGTACCCGGCGAGCAGTACTTC
D: NA
V: TRBV4-1
size: few
J: TRBJ2-7

CDR3: CASKIVAVSSYNEQFF
DNA: TGTGCCAGCAAAATAGTAGCGGTTAGCTCCTACAATGAGCAGTTCTTC
D: NA
V: TRBV27
size: NA
J: TRBJ2-1

CDR3: CASSMGRGYTF
DNA: TGTGCCAGCAGCATGGGGCGAGGCTACACCTTC
D: NA
V: TRBV6-1
size: NA
J: TRBJ1-2

CDR3: CASSKAGGRSFGYGYTF
DNA: TGTGCCAGCAGTAAAGCAGGGGGCCGCAGTTTTGGCTATGGCTACACCTTC
D: TRBD1
V: TRBV27
size: NA
J: TRBJ1-2

CDR3: CACQTSRGEAFF
DNA: TGTGCCTGCCAAACGAGCAGGGGGGAAGCTTTCTTT
D: TRBD1
V: TRBV30
size: NA
J: TRBJ1-1

CDR3: CAISETSVNEQFF
DNA: TGTGCCATCAGTGAAACTAGTGTAAATGAGCAGTTCTTC
D: NA
V: TRBV10-3
size: few
J: TRBJ2-1

CDR3: CASSSSGYNYGYTF
DNA: TGTGCCAGCAGTTCGTCGGGGTATAACTATGGCTACACCTTC
D: NA
V: TRBV27
size: NA
J: TRBJ1-2

CDR3: CASSLASSSYNEQFF
DNA: TGCGCCAGCAGCCTGGCGTCTAGCTCCTACAATGAGCAGTTCTTC
D: NA
V: TRBV4-1
size: NA
J: TRBJ2-1

CDR3: CSAAGTVDYEQYF
DNA: TGCAGCGCTGCCGGGACAGTGGACTACGAGCAGTACTTC
D: TRBD1
V: TRBV29-1
size: few
J: TRBJ2-7

CDR3: CASSPTLGWDEQFF
DNA: TGTGCCAGCAGCCCGACTCTGGGGTGGGATGAGCAGTTCTTC
D: NA
V: TRBV7-9
size: NA
J: TRBJ2-1

CDR3: CSAQGGNSYEQYF
DNA: TGCAGCGCACAAGGGGGAAACTCCTACGAGCAGTACTTC
D: NA
V: TRBV29-1
size: few
J: TRBJ2-7

CDR3: CASSEGQGGQAFF
DNA: TGTGCCAGCAGTGAAGGGCAGGGAGGACAAGCTTTCTTT
D: NA
V: TRBV2
size: NA
J: TRBJ1-1

CDR3: CASSSGTGYNEQFF
DNA: TGCGCCAGCAGCTCTGGGACAGGTTACAATGAGCAGTTCTTC
D: TRBD1
V: TRBV5-1
size: once
J: TRBJ2-1

CDR3: CASSSGRDTNYGYTF
DNA: TGTGCCAGCAGCTCGGGTCGGGACACGAACTATGGCTACACCTTC
D: NA
V: TRBV5-6
size: NA
J: TRBJ1-2

CDR3: CASSEAAGLPTGELFF
DNA: TGTGCCAGCAGTGAAGCGGCGGGATTACCCACCGGGGAGCTGTTTTTT
D: NA
V: TRBV2
size: NA
J: TRBJ2-2

CDR3: CASSMAAVNQPQHF
DNA: TGTGCCAGTAGTATGGCCGCGGTCAATCAGCCCCAGCATTTT
D: NA
V: TRBV19
size: NA
J: TRBJ1-5

CDR3: CASSQDLGANLNF
DNA: TGTGCCAGCAGCCAAGATTTGGGAGCAAACCTTAACTTC
D: NA
V: TRBV14
size: NA
J: TRBJ2-7

CDR3: CASSYGRVSEQYF
DNA: TGTGCCAGCAGTTACGGCAGGGTGAGTGAGCAGTACTTC
D: NA
V: TRBV6-6
size: once
J: TRBJ2-7

CDR3: CASSNTNYGYTF
DNA: TGTGCCAGCAGCAACACTAACTATGGCTACACCTTC
D: NA
V: TRBV21-1
size: many
J: TRBJ1-2

CDR3: CGFDRLAGEGYEQYF
DNA: TGCGGGTTTGATCGGCTAGCGGGAGAAGGCTACGAGCAGTACTTC
D: TRBD2
V: TRBV30
size: NA
J: TRBJ2-7

CDR3: CAWSPGGELFF
DNA: TGTGCCTGGAGCCCTGGGGGGGAGCTGTTTTTT
D: NA
V: TRBV30
size: few
J: TRBJ2-2

CDR3: CSDRSGLSTQYF
DNA: TGCAGCGACAGGAGTGGGTTGTCGACCCAGTACTTC
D: NA
V: TRBV29-1
size: few
J: TRBJ2-5

CDR3: CASSSPTGSNEQFF
DNA: TGTGCCAGCAGCTCACCGACAGGGAGCAATGAGCAGTTCTTC
D: TRBD1
V: TRBV27
size: NA
J: TRBJ2-1

CDR3: CASSDAGGYEQYF
DNA: TGTGCCAGCAGTGATGCGGGCGGCTACGAGCAGTACTTC
D: NA
V: TRBV6-1
size: NA
J: TRBJ2-7

CDR3: CASSLWGRSRNEQFF
DNA: TGTGCCAGCAGCTTATGGGGACGATCCAGAAATGAGCAGTTCTTC
D: NA
V: TRBV11-2
size: few
J: TRBJ2-1

CDR3: CAWSVSSQQESQYF
DNA: TGTGCCTGGAGTGTATCGTCCCAGCAAGAGAGCCAGTACTTC
D: NA
V: TRBV30
size: NA
J: TRBJ2-5

CDR3: CAWSPTPSSGNTIYF
DNA: TGTGCCTGGAGTCCAACACCGAGCTCTGGAAACACCATATATTTT
D: NA
V: TRBV30
size: few
J: TRBJ1-3

CDR3: CAWSHGEPNTEAFF
DNA: TGTGCCTGGAGCCACGGTGAACCGAACACTGAAGCTTTCTTT
D: NA
V: TRBV30
size: NA
J: TRBJ1-1

CDR3: CASSGTGGTSHQPQHF
DNA: TGTGCCAGCAGTGGAACAGGGGGCACGTCTCATCAGCCCCAGCATTTT
D: TRBD1
V: TRBV25-1
size: NA
J: TRBJ1-5

CDR3: CASSSSGDYEQYF
DNA: TGTGCCAGCAGTTCTTCCGGGGACTACGAGCAGTACTTC
D: NA
V: TRBV6-5
size: NA
J: TRBJ2-7

CDR3: CSVAGRSEYGYTF
DNA: TGCAGCGTTGCCGGGCGGTCAGAATATGGCTACACCTTC
D: NA
V: TRBV29-1
size: NA
J: TRBJ1-2

CDR3: CASSLLGGRETQYF
DNA: TGTGCCAGCAGTTTATTGGGGGGGCGTGAGACCCAGTACTTC
D: NA
V: TRBV27
size: NA
J: TRBJ2-5

CDR3: CASSQPGTGPYEQYF
DNA: TGCGCCAGCAGCCAACCCGGGACAGGGCCCTACGAGCAGTACTTC
D: TRBD1
V: TRBV4-1
size: NA
J: TRBJ2-7

CDR3: CASSAWGRAEDTQYF
DNA: TGTGCCAGCAGCGCCTGGGGGAGGGCCGAAGATACGCAGTATTTT
D: TRBD2
V: TRBV11-2
size: NA
J: TRBJ2-3

CDR3: CASRGGQGSPDTQYF
DNA: TGTGCCAGCCGCGGGGGACAGGGAAGTCCAGATACGCAGTATTTT
D: TRBD1
V: TRBV5-4
size: NA
J: TRBJ2-3

CDR3: CASSPPIRDGYTF
DNA: TGTGCCAGCTCACCACCTATCCGGGATGGCTACACCTTC
D: NA
V: TRBV18
size: NA
J: TRBJ1-2

CDR3: CSATGFETYEQYF
DNA: TGCAGCGCCACAGGATTCGAAACCTACGAGCAGTACTTC
D: NA
V: TRBV29-1
size: NA
J: TRBJ2-7

CDR3: CASSLGRNYEQYF
DNA: TGTGCCAGCAGTTTAGGACGGAACTACGAGCAGTACTTC
D: NA
V: TRBV27
size: NA
J: TRBJ2-7

CDR3: CASSVSRLAGGYNEQFF
DNA: TGTGCCAGCAGCGTTTCTCGACTAGCGGGAGGGTACAATGAGCAGTTCTTC
D: TRBD2
V: TRBV9
size: NA
J: TRBJ2-1

CDR3: CATRDEVNTEAFF
DNA: TGCGCCACCAGGGATGAGGTGAACACTGAAGCTTTCTTT
D: NA
V: TRBV10-2
size: NA
J: TRBJ1-1

CDR3: CASSLPRGSGELFF
DNA: TGCGCCAGCAGCCTCCCAAGGGGGTCCGGGGAGCTGTTTTTT
D: NA
V: TRBV5-1
size: NA
J: TRBJ2-2

CDR3: CSVEIRRRGATEAFF
DNA: TGCAGCGTTGAAATACGCCGTCGGGGCGCGACTGAAGCTTTCTTT
D: NA
V: TRBV29-1
size: NA
J: TRBJ1-1

CDR3: CASSFTTGSYEQYF
DNA: TGCGCCAGCAGCTTTACGACGGGATCCTACGAGCAGTACTTC
D: NA
V: TRBV5-1
size: NA
J: TRBJ2-7

CDR3: CASSVDLSGGNTIYF
DNA: TGTGCCAGCAGCGTAGACCTCTCCGGGGGTAACACCATATATTTT
D: NA
V: TRBV9
size: NA
J: TRBJ1-3

CDR3: CASSVWGERDNEQFF
DNA: TGTGCCAGCAGCGTATGGGGGGAGAGGGACAATGAGCAGTTCTTC
D: NA
V: TRBV9
size: NA
J: TRBJ2-1

CDR3: CASSQEPAGGVYEQYF
DNA: TGCGCCAGCAGCCAAGAACCAGCGGGAGGAGTCTACGAGCAGTACTTC
D: TRBD2
V: TRBV4-1
size: NA
J: TRBJ2-7

CDR3: CASSFGQVPDTQYF
DNA: TGTGCCAGCAGTTTTGGGCAGGTACCAGATACGCAGTATTTT
D: NA
V: TRBV27
size: NA
J: TRBJ2-3

CDR3: CASSQVGMFAGLNPTEAFF
DNA: TGCGCCAGCAGCCAAGTTGGTATGTTTGCGGGTCTCAACCCCACTGAAGCTTTCTTT
D: NA
V: TRBV4-1
size: NA
J: TRBJ1-1

CDR3: CASSQSGNSNQPQHF
DNA: TGCGCCAGCAGCCAATCCGGGAATAGCAATCAGCCCCAGCATTTT
D: NA
V: TRBV4-1
size: NA
J: TRBJ1-5

CDR3: CSPGQIYNEQFF
DNA: TGCAGTCCGGGACAGATCTACAATGAGCAGTTCTTC
D: TRBD1
V: TRBV29-1
size: few
J: TRBJ2-1